Sequencing of this TCR beta chain was carried out in a study of OX40 agonist ivuxolimab in advanced cancers. A note on the overall study: Ivuxolimab was an agonistic, fully human IgG2 monoclonal antibody directed against OX40 (CD134), a costimulatory receptor. Intravenous ivuxolimab was administered to patients every 2 weeks at six dose levels: 0.01, 0.1, 0.3, 1.5, 3 and 10 mg/kg. Of the approximately 50 dose-escalation patients, hepatocellular carcinoma was present in approximately 20, melanoma in approximately 15, renal cell carcinoma in 9 and head and neck cancer in 9. The dose-escalation cohort was around 84% male with a mean age of roughly 60 years, ranging from about 23 to 85. Patients were allowed to have had prior anti-PD-1, anti-PD-L1 or anti-CTLA-4 therapy, and more than 30% of the dose-escalation patients had previously received checkpoint inhibitors. Partial responses occurred in three dose-escalation patients: two with cutaneous melanoma and one with hepatocellular carcinoma. The purpose of peripheral TCRbeta sequencing was to test whether ivuxolimab changed TCR sequence diversity and led to clonal T-cell expansion. The monotherapy dose-escalation portion (N ≈ 57 patients) of the phase I ivuxolimab trial is reported in the paper.

For sequencing of the TCRbeta CDR3 region, genomic DNA was extracted from the sorted cells. The immunoSEQ Assay was used to sequence the TCRbeta CDR3 regions. TCRdb re-hosts the immuneACCESS table, in-frame sequences only. Its copies lack some clones; in the studies checked, an unresolved V gene accounts for under half of them, and the cause for the rest is not known. The sample yields tens of thousands of clones; approximately 80% were counted once. The ten largest clones add up to under 3.5% of the sample. Patients with autoimmune disease history or receiving systemic immunosuppression were excluded from the trial. In every dose cohort, peripheral blood was drawn for TCR sequencing at baseline, cycle 4 day 1, and cycle 7 day 1. The samples were drawn from a first-in-human, open-label, multicenter phase I dose-escalation trial of ivuxolimab. Adults with locally advanced or metastatic head and neck squamous cell, hepatocellular, melanoma or renal cell carcinoma were enrolled in the trial. Before TCR sequencing, CD4+ T cells and CD8+ T cells were sorted from peripheral blood as separate populations.

As concerns this clone: Its antigen remains unidentified. The record has no base qualities; no much larger clone is one base away.

The full study reports these points: After ivuxolimab, more expanded clones were found on average in CD8+ T cells than in CD4+ T cells. The antigen specificity of the clonally expanded peripheral T cells was not determined. In the 0.1-3.0 mg/kg groups, partial responders were among the patients with the lowest normalized peripheral clonal expansion, particularly in CD8+ T cells. Clonal expansion of both CD4+ and CD8+ blood T cells was observed from baseline to week 6 at doses 0.1 to 3.0 mg/kg. Low levels of normalized T-cell clonal expansion were also seen in some patients who did not respond.

This TCR derives from an adult with an advanced solid tumor such as melanoma, head and neck, liver or kidney cancer. Specimen: CD4+ or CD8+ T cells sorted from blood, collected in a trial of the OX40 agonist ivuxolimab.

The CDR3: CASSLDGGEAFF. The DNA sequence is as follows: TGTGCCAGCAGCTTGGATGGGGGTGAAGCTTTCTTT. The chain is encoded by TRBV5-4 joined to TRBJ1-1; a tentative D match to TRBD1 spans 5 bases. The germline V gene (reference sequence) supplies CDR1 SGHNT and CDR2 YYREEE. Between the V and J ends, shortened by 0 bases and 7 bases respectively, the junction contains 7 bases. From the cysteine through the phenylalanine, the CDR3 covers 12 amino acids. CDR3 DNA is the only sequence kept; it has 36 bases, read in frame from the first base. With the portions outside the CDR3 filled from the reference TRBV5-4 and TRBJ1-1 genes, the complete variable region becomes ETGVTQSPTHLIKTRGQQVTLRCSSQSGHNTVSWYQQALGQGPQFIFQYYREEENGRGNFPPRFSGLQFPNYSSELNVNALELDDSALYLCASSLDGGEAFFGQGTRLTVV.